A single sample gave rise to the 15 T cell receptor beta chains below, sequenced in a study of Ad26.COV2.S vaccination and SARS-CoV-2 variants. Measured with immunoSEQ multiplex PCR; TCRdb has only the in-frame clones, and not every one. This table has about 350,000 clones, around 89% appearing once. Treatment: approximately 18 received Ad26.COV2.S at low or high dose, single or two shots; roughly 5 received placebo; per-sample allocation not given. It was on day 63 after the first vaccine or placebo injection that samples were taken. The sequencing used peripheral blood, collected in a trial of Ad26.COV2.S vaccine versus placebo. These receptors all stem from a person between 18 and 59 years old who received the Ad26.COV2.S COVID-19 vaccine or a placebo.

CDR3 bases: TGTGCCAGCAGCCAAGAGAGAGGGCCCCAGCATTTT. Protein sequence: CASSQERGPQHF. This sequence joins TRBV4-2 and TRBJ1-5; D gene uncertain. CDR1 is LGHNA, CDR2 YNFKEQ, per germline. This CDR3 contains 12 residues. V lost 0 bases to trimming and J lost 9 bases, with 6 bases between them.

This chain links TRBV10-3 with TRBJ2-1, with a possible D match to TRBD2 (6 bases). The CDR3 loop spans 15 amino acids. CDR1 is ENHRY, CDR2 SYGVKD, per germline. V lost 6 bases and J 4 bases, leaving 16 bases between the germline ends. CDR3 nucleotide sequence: TGTGCCATCAGCGCGGGACCGGCTACGTACAATGAGCAGTTCTTC. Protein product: CAISAGPATYNEQFF.

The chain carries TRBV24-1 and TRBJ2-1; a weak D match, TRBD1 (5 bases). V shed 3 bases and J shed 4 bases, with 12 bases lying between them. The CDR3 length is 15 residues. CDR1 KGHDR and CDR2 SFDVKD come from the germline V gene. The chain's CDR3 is CATSDTQGIYNEQFF. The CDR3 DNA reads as TGTGCCACCAGTGATACCCAGGGAATTTACAATGAGCAGTTCTTC.

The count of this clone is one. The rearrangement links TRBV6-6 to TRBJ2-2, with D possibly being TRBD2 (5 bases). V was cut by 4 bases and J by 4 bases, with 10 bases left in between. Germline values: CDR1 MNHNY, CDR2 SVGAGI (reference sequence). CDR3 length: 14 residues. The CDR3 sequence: CASSSDRGTGELFF. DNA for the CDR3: TGTGCCAGCAGTTCCGATCGGGGCACCGGGGAGCTGTTTTTT.

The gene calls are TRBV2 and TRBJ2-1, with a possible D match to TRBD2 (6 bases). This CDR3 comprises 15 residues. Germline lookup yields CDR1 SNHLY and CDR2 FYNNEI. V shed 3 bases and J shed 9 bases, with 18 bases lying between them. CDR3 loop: CASSDPTLAGGEQFF. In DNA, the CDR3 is TGTGCCAGCAGTGACCCGACCTTAGCCGGGGGTGAGCAGTTCTTC.

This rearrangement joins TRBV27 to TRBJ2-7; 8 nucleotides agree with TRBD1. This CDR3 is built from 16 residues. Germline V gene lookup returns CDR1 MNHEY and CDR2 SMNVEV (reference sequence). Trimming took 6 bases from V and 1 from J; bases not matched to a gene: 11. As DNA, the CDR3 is TGTGCCAGCAGAACTTACAGGGGGGCCGCGTCCTACGAGCAGTACTTC. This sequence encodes CASRTYRGAASYEQYF.

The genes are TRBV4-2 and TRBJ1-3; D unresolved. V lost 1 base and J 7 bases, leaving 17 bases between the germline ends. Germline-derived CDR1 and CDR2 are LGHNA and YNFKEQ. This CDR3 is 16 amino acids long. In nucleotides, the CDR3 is TGTGCCAGCAGCCAAGGAGTAGACTTCCCTTGGAACACCATATATTTT. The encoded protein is CASSQGVDFPWNTIYF.

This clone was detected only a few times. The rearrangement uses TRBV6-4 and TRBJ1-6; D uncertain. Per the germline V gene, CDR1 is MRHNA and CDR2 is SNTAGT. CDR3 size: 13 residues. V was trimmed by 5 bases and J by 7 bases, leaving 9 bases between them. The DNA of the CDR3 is TGTGCCAGCAGTCCGGGTGGGAATTCACCCCTCCACTTT. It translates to CASSPGGNSPLHF.

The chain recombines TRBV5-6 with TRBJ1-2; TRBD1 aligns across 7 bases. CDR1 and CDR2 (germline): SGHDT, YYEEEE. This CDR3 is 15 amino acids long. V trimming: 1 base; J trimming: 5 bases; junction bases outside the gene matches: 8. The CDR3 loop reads CASSLNPGQRYGYTF. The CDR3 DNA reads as TGTGCCAGCAGCTTGAACCCGGGACAGAGATATGGCTACACCTTC.

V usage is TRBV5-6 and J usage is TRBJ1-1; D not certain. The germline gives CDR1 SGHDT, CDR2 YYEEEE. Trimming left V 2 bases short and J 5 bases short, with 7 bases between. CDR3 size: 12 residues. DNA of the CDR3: TGTGCCAGCAGCTTATCCGGGACTGAAGCTTTCTTT. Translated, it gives CASSLSGTEAFF.

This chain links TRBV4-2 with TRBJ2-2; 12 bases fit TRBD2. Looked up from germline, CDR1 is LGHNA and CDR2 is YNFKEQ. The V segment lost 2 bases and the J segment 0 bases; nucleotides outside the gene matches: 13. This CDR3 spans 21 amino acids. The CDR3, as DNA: TGTGCCAGCAGCCAACACTTCTTCCCGACTAGCGGGGGTCCGAACACCGGGGAGCTGTTTTTT. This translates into CASSQHFFPTSGGPNTGELFF.

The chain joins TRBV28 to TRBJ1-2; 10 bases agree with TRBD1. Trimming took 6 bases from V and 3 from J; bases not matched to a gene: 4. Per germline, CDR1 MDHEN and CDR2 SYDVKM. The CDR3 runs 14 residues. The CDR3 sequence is CASRTGGADYGYTF. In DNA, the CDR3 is TGTGCCAGCAGGACAGGGGGCGCGGACTATGGCTACACCTTC.

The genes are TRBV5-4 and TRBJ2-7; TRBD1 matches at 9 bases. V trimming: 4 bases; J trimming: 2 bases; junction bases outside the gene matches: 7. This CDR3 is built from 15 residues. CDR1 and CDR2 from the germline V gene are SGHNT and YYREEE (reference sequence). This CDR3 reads CASSRNRDRAYEQYF. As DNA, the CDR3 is TGTGCCAGCAGCCGTAACCGGGACAGGGCCTACGAGCAGTACTTC. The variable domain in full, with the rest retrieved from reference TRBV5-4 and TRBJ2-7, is ETGVTQSPTHLIKTRGQQVTLRCSSQSGHNTVSWYQQALGQGPQFIFQYYREEENGRGNFPPRFSGLQFPNYSSELNVNALELDDSALYLCASSRNRDRAYEQYFGPGTRLTVT.

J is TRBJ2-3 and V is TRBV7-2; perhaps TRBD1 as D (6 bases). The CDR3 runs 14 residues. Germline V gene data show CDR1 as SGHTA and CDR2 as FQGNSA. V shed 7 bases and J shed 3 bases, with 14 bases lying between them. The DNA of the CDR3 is TGTGCCAGCAACAGGGCCAGAGCGACAGATACGCAGTATTTT. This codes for CASNRARATDTQYF.

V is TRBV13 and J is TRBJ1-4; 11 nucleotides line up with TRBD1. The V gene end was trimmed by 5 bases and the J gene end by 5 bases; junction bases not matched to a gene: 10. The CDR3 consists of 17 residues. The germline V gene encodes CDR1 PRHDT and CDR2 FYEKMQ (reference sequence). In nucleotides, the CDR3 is TGTGCCAGCAGCGATAGGGGGACAGGGGGTACAAATGAAAAACTGTTTTTT. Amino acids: CASSDRGTGGTNEKLFF.